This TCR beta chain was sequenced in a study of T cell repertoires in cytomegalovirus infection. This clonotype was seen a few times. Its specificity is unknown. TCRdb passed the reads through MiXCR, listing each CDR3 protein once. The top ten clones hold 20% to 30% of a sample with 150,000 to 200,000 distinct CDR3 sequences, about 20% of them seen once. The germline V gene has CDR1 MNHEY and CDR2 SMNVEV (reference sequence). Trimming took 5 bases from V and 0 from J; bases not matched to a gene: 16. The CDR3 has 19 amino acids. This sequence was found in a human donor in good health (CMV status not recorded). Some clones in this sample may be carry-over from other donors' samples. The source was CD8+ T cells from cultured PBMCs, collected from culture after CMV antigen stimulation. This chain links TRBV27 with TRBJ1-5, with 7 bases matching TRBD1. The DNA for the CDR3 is TGTGCCAGCAGTCGACAGGGCCAGGGAATGGACTATAGCAATCAGCCCCAGCATTTT. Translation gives CASSRQGQGMDYSNQPQHF.